The 31 T cell receptor beta chains below come from one sample, sequenced in a study of PD-1 blockade in classical Hodgkin lymphoma. Profiling relied on immunoSEQ multiplex PCR, and the TCRdb table lists in-frame clones only, not all of them. This table holds roughly 94,000 clones, about 92% found once. The time point denotes: cycle 4 day 1 (C4D1), after five to seven weeks of nivolumab. Each patient's relapse followed autologous stem cell transplantation, and brentuximab vedotin exposure varied. The sequenced sample was peripheral blood mononuclear cells (PBMCs), obtained before the fourth cycle of nivolumab. Receptors originate from a human donor with classical Hodgkin lymphoma.

The rearrangement links TRBV2 to TRBJ1-5, with 7 bases matching TRBD1. Germline lookup yields CDR1 SNHLY and CDR2 FYNNEI. The CDR3 is made up of 15 amino acids. The V gene end was trimmed by 4 bases and the J gene end by 9 bases; junction bases not matched to a gene: 12. CDR3 sequence reads: CASSGLGQGGAPQHF. The CDR3 bases are TGTGCCAGCAGTGGCTTGGGGCAGGGGGGCGCGCCCCAGCATTTT.

V is TRBV6-6 and J is TRBJ1-4, with 10 bases fitting TRBD1. Germline assignment: CDR1 MNHNY and CDR2 SVGAGI (reference sequence). With 0 bases clipped from V and 10 bases from J, the junction kept 5 bases outside the gene matches. The CDR3 extends over 15 amino acids. The CDR3 sequence is CASSYSKGQGGKLFF. The CDR3 bases are TGTGCCAGCAGTTACTCGAAAGGACAGGGGGGAAAACTGTTTTTT.

J is TRBJ1-4 and V is TRBV7-9; D is unclear. The V end lost 5 bases, the J end lost 5 bases, and 9 bases lay between the germline ends. Germline V CDR1 and CDR2: SEHNR, FQNEAQ (reference sequence). The CDR3 loop spans 13 amino acids. The CDR3 loop is CASSLTENEKLFF. The CDR3 nucleotides read TGTGCCAGCAGCCTGACGGAGAATGAAAAACTGTTTTTT.

The V call is TRBV5-1, the J call TRBJ2-3, with TRBD1 matching over 7 bases. There are 13 residues in the CDR3. CDR1 SGHRS and CDR2 YFSETQ come from the germline V gene. J was trimmed by 6 bases and V by 4 bases; bases with no gene match: 5. The CDR3, as DNA: TGCGCCAGCAGCCGACAGGGTATGGATACGCAGTATTTT. Its protein product is CASSRQGMDTQYF.

V usage is TRBV29-1 and J usage is TRBJ1-1, with 9 positions matching TRBD1. CDR1 is SQVTM, CDR2 ANQGSEA, per germline. The CDR3 covers 13 residues. V was clipped by 3 bases and J by 4 bases; unmatched bases: 3. The CDR3: CSVEKTGGTEAFF. CDR3 bases: TGCAGCGTTGAGAAGACAGGGGGCACTGAAGCTTTCTTT.

This clone occurred a few times. The chain recombines TRBV29-1 with TRBJ2-3; TRBD1 matches 11 bases. In germline, CDR1 is SQVTM, CDR2 ANQGSEA. The J segment lost 5 bases and the V segment lost 7 bases, leaving 20 bases of the junction unmatched. The CDR3 consists of 18 residues. The CDR3 reads CSAHLTTGTGGRVDTQYF. Here the CDR3 DNA reads TGCAGCGCGCACCTTACAACCGGGACAGGGGGGCGGGTAGATACGCAGTATTTT.

V is TRBV2 and J is TRBJ1-5; 9 positions agree with TRBD1. V dropped 6 bases and J dropped 5; count of bases not matched to a gene: 8. Per germline, CDR1 SNHLY and CDR2 FYNNEI. The CDR3 covers 15 residues. Here the CDR3 reads CASSQQGAEDQPQHF. The DNA for the CDR3 is TGTGCCAGCAGCCAACAGGGGGCGGAGGATCAGCCCCAGCATTTT.

CDR3 sequence (DNA): TGTGCCAGCAGCTCCCTGCCCAGGAAGGGCTACACCTTC. It yields the protein CASSSLPRKGYTF. The chain is built from TRBV5-4 and TRBJ1-2; unclear D gene. Trimming removed 3 bases from V and 8 bases from J, with 14 bases in between. The CDR3 consists of 13 residues. Germline V gives CDR1 SGHNT, CDR2 YYREEE (reference sequence). Using reference TRBV5-4 and TRBJ1-2 for the parts outside the CDR3, the full variable domain is ETGVTQSPTHLIKTRGQQVTLRCSSQSGHNTVSWYQQALGQGPQFIFQYYREEENGRGNFPPRFSGLQFPNYSSELNVNALELDDSALYLCASSSLPRKGYTFGSGTRLTVV.

The rearrangement uses TRBV27 and TRBJ1-5, with D perhaps TRBD1 (5 bases). Germline CDR1 reads MNHEY; CDR2 reads SMNVEV (reference sequence). Trimming took off 2 bases at V and 2 bases at J, with 10 bases between the two ends. This CDR3 is built from 15 residues. The CDR3 DNA is TGTGCCAGCAGTTTACAGGGAGTTGGCAATCAGCCCCAGCATTTT. This translates into CASSLQGVGNQPQHF.

The genes are TRBV10-1 and TRBJ2-5; D call uncertain. Trimming took 10 bases from V and 2 from J, leaving 26 bases between them. The CDR3 spans 17 residues. From germline, CDR1 is WNHNN and CDR2 SYGVQD (reference sequence). This chain's CDR3 is CANYLGGPFRPQETQYF. CDR3 sequence (DNA): TGCGCCAACTATTTAGGTGGGCCGTTTCGCCCTCAAGAGACCCAGTACTTC.

This clone occurred once. CDR3 DNA sequence: TGTGCCAGCAGTCTAGGGTCGCTCCCGTCCTTAACTAATGAAAAACTGTTTTTT. It translates to CASSLGSLPSLTNEKLFF. The chain employs TRBV27 and TRBJ1-4; D ambiguous. This CDR3 spans 18 amino acids. V gave up 5 bases and J gave up 1 base, with 20 bases separating them. Germline CDR1 MNHEY, CDR2 SMNVEV (reference sequence).

The chain uses TRBV27 and TRBJ2-7; 9 bases are a match to TRBD2. This CDR3 is built from 15 residues. The germline gives CDR1 MNHEY, CDR2 SMNVEV (reference sequence). Unmatched junction bases numbered 11, after V lost 6 bases and J lost 5 bases. The CDR3 DNA reads as TGTGCCAGCAGCACGCGGGGCGGGAGGGCCCACGAGCAGTACTTC. Translating it yields CASSTRGGRAHEQYF.

The rearrangement uses TRBV9 and TRBJ2-1; 12 bases fit TRBD2. The CDR3 is made up of 19 amino acids. The germline V gene has CDR1 SGDLS and CDR2 YYNGEE. J lost 4 bases, V lost 0 bases, and 11 bases had no gene match. The CDR3 here is CASSVVGLAGGVMYNEQFF. The DNA of the CDR3 is TGTGCCAGCAGCGTAGTTGGGCTAGCGGGAGGGGTAATGTACAATGAGCAGTTCTTC.

A single count supports this clone. The V call is TRBV7-9, the J call TRBJ2-7, with TRBD2 matching 11 bases. The CDR3 covers 16 residues. Looked up from germline, CDR1 is SEHNR and CDR2 is FQNEAQ (reference sequence). J gave up 2 bases and V 3 bases, and 6 bases lay outside the gene matches. In DNA, the CDR3 is TGTGCCAGCAGCTTCTTAGCGGGAGGGGTTCCCTACGAGCAGTACTTC. This translates into CASSFLAGGVPYEQYF.

The rearrangement links TRBV28 to TRBJ2-5; D may be TRBD1 (6 bases). Germline V gene sequence: CDR1 MDHEN, CDR2 SYDVKM. V lost 3 bases, J lost 3 bases, and 11 bases lay in between. The CDR3 is made up of 14 amino acids. The CDR3: CASSFETGKETQYF. As DNA, the CDR3 is TGTGCCAGCAGTTTTGAGACAGGAAAAGAGACCCAGTACTTC.

The chain is built from TRBV15 and TRBJ2-3; TRBD1 or TRBD2 may be the D gene (5 bases each). The V and J ends lost 5 bases and 6 bases respectively, with 18 bases between them. The CDR3 sequence is 15 residues long. Germline CDR1 LNHNV, CDR2 YYDKDF (reference sequence). The chain's CDR3 is CATSSPGPHHDTQYF. The CDR3 nucleotides are TGTGCCACCAGCTCCCCGGGACCTCATCACGATACGCAGTATTTT.

The chain recombines TRBV25-1 with TRBJ2-1, with D possibly called TRBD1 or TRBD2 (5 bases each). V lost 2 bases and J 6 bases, leaving 14 bases between the germline ends. Germline CDR1 is MGHDK and CDR2 is SYGVNS. This CDR3 spans 15 amino acids. The CDR3 coding sequence is TGTGCCAGCAGTGAAAAGGGGCAGCGGTCCAATGAGCAGTTCTTC. It codes for CASSEKGQRSNEQFF.

The rearrangement uses TRBV5-1 and TRBJ2-5; TRBD2 might be the D (6 bases). Germline assignment: CDR1 SGHRS and CDR2 YFSETQ. Trimming took 0 bases from V and 4 from J, leaving 10 bases between them. The CDR3 has 14 residues. CDR3 nucleotide sequence: TGCGCCAGCAGCTTGGCGGGGACTGTAGAGACCCAGTACTTC. This codes for CASSLAGTVETQYF.

V is TRBV18 and J is TRBJ2-2, with TRBD1 identical over 8 bases. This CDR3 is built from 18 residues. CDR1 KGHSH and CDR2 LQKENI come from the germline V gene. V lost 1 base and J lost 4; bases outside the gene matches: 11. CDR3 sequence (DNA): TGTGCCAGCTCACCACTCGCTTTGACAGGGGAGAGCACCGGGGAGCTGTTTTTT. Translation gives CASSPLALTGESTGELFF. Variable domain in full (rest from reference TRBV18 and TRBJ2-2): NAGVMQNPRHLVRRRGQEARLRCSPMKGHSHVYWYRQLPEEGLKFMVYLQKENIIDESGMPKERFSAEFPKEGPSILRIQQVVRGDSAAYFCASSPLALTGESTGELFFGEGSRLTVL.

The chain carries TRBV5-1 and TRBJ1-5, with 11 positions matching TRBD1. V was clipped by 2 bases and J by 7 bases; unmatched bases: 5. The germline CDR1 and CDR2 sequences are SGHRS and YFSETQ. The CDR3 sequence is 15 residues long. The CDR3 sequence: CASSLGQGAGQPQHF. DNA for the CDR3: TGCGCCAGCAGCTTAGGACAGGGGGCGGGACAGCCCCAGCATTTT.

The genes are TRBV30 and TRBJ1-2; TRBD1 matches at 12 bases. Germline CDR1 and CDR2: GTSNPN and SVGIG (reference sequence). The CDR3 is made up of 15 amino acids. V shed 4 bases, J shed 8 bases, and the junction held 11 bases outside the gene matches. The CDR3 protein is CAWNRPGQGARGYTF. The CDR3 coding sequence is TGTGCCTGGAATCGTCCGGGACAGGGGGCGCGGGGCTACACCTTC.

This chain joins TRBV6-5 and TRBJ2-3, with D possibly being TRBD2 (5 bases). The CDR3 has 13 residues. Between the trimmed V and J ends, which lost 6 bases and 4 bases, there was a span of 11 bases. Germline CDR1 reads MNHEY; CDR2 reads SVGAGI. DNA for the CDR3: TGTGCCAGCAGGGGCCCGGGATCAGATACGCAGTATTTT. Translating gives CASRGPGSDTQYF.

The chain carries TRBV2 and TRBJ2-1, with TRBD2 identical over 12 bases. With V trimmed by 5 bases and J by 7 bases, 6 bases remained unmatched. Per the germline V gene, CDR1 is SNHLY and CDR2 is FYNNEI. The CDR3 runs 15 residues. This CDR3 reads CASSSRLAGVNEQFF. The CDR3 DNA is TGTGCCAGCAGTTCTAGACTAGCGGGAGTAAATGAGCAGTTCTTC.

V usage is TRBV6-1 and J usage is TRBJ1-5, with D hard to call. The CDR3 contains 14 residues. Trimming removed 7 bases from V and 0 bases from J, with 10 bases in between. CDR1 MNHNS and CDR2 SASEGT come from the germline V gene. CDR3 amino acids: CASKGSDSNQPQHF. The CDR3 nucleotides are TGTGCCAGCAAAGGATCTGATAGCAATCAGCCCCAGCATTTT.

CDR3 loop: CASSSGTGALGNTEAFF. CDR3 nucleotides: TGTGCCAGCAGCTCCGGGACAGGGGCCCTGGGGAACACTGAAGCTTTCTTT. V is TRBV5-5 and J is TRBJ1-1; 10 nucleotides line up with TRBD1. The trim removed 3 bases at V and 1 base at J, leaving 9 bases unmatched. CDR1 is SGHKS, CDR2 YYEKEE, per germline (reference sequence). The CDR3 loop spans 17 amino acids.

The chain joins TRBV7-2 to TRBJ2-5, with TRBD2 matching over 10 bases. This CDR3 is built from 15 residues. The germline gives CDR1 SGHTA, CDR2 FQGNSA. Trimming at V came to 5 bases and at J to 5 bases, leaving 8 bases not matched to a gene. CDR3 DNA sequence: TGTGCCAGCAGCCTGAGCGGGAGGGCCGGGGAGACCCAGTACTTC. Protein: CASSLSGRAGETQYF.

The chain has TRBV21-1 and TRBJ2-7. TRBV21-1 is annotated as a pseudogene. CDR3 length: 21 residues. Here the CDR3 reads CASSKPPPPPGPLSHSDEQYF. CDR3 nucleotide sequence: TGTGCCAGCAGCAAACCCCCCCCGCCCCCGGGACCCCTTTCACATAGCGACGAGCAGTACTTC.

This clone is termed medium-sized. This chain links TRBV25-1 with TRBJ2-5; TRBD1 might be the D (5 bases). V shed 7 bases and J shed 5 bases, with 26 bases lying between them. Germline CDR1 and CDR2: MGHDK and SYGVNS. The CDR3 consists of 17 residues. In DNA, the CDR3 is TGTGCCAGCACGCGACACACATCTGGGGCTAGTGGGGAGACCCAGTACTTC. This gives the protein CASTRHTSGASGETQYF.

This clone was counted only a few times. The V gene is TRBV27, the J gene TRBJ2-3; D unresolved. The CDR3 is made up of 16 amino acids. Germline V gene lookup returns CDR1 MNHEY and CDR2 SMNVEV (reference sequence). V was cut by 6 bases and J by 6 bases, with 22 bases left in between. The CDR3 coding sequence is TGTGCCAGCAGACCACCTCGGACCTTACTGATGGATACGCAGTATTTT. It is translated as CASRPPRTLLMDTQYF.

The chain couples TRBV19 to TRBJ2-7; TRBD2 matches at 14 bases. CDR1 and CDR2 (germline): LNHDA, SQIVND (reference sequence). V shed 5 bases, J shed 4 bases, and the junction held 7 bases outside the gene matches. This CDR3 region has 16 residues. The CDR3 DNA follows: TGTGCCAGTAGTTTAAGGGGACTAGCGGGAGAGTACGAGCAGTACTTC. Translation: CASSLRGLAGEYEQYF. Complete variable domain (other parts from reference TRBV19 and TRBJ2-7): DGGITQSPKYLFRKEGQNVTLSCEQNLNHDAMYWYRQDPGQGLRLIYYSQIVNDFQKGDIAEGYSVSREKKESFPLTVTSAQKNPTAFYLCASSLRGLAGEYEQYFGPGTRLTVT.

The genes are TRBV2 and TRBJ1-3; D gene unclear. Deletions cut 11 bases from V and 4 bases from J, with 18 bases between. The CDR3 is 14 amino acids. Germline values: CDR1 SNHLY, CDR2 FYNNEI. CDR3 coding DNA: TGTGCCGCAACCCAAACGGGCAGGGGAAACACCATATATTTT. Translating it yields CAATQTGRGNTIYF.